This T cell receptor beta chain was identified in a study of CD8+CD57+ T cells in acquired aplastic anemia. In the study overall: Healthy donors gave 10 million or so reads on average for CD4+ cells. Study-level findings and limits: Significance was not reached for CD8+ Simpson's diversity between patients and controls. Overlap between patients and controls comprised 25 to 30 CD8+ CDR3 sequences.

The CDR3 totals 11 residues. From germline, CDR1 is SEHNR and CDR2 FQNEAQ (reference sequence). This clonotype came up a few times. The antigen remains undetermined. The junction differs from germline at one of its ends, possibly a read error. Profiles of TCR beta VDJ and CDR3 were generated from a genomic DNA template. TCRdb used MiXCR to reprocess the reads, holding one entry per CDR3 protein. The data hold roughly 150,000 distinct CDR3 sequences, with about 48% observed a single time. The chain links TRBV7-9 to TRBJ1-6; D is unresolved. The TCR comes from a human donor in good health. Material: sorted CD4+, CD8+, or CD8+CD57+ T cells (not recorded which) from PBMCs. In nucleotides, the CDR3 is TGTGCCAGCAGTTTAGTTTCACCCCTCCACTTT. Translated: CASSLVSPLHF.